These 21 T cell receptor beta chains came from one sample sequenced in a study of regulatory T cells in long-lasting Graves disease. CDR3-region Arm-PCR and iRepertoire HTBI primers produced the TCR beta libraries. TCRdb redid the calling of the multiplex PCR reads with MiXCR, one entry per CDR3 protein. The table lists about 540,000 distinct CDR3 sequences, about 13% of them singletons. Sample time point: newly diagnosed GD, antithyroid drugs for less than 3 months. RNA extracted from PBMCs served as the sequencing template. The data were also submitted as part of a second study, on T cells in Graves' hyperthyroidism and ophthalmopathy.

Sequences were derived from peripheral blood mononuclear cells (PBMCs), sampled at new diagnosis, from a patient treated with antithyroid drugs. These receptors were obtained from a man aged 25 to 40 with Graves disease.

V gene TRBV18 combines with J gene TRBJ2-4; D unresolved. The CDR3 loop spans 17 amino acids. Trimming left V 2 bases short and J 1 base short, with 15 bases between. CDR1 KGHSH and CDR2 LQKENI come from the germline V gene. The CDR3 loop is CASSPAKTGVAKNIQYF. As DNA, the CDR3 is TGTGCCAGCTCACCAGCCAAGACCGGAGTGGCCAAAAACATTCAGTACTTC.

This clonotype has a count of ten or more. V gene TRBV6-2 or TRBV6-3 combines with J gene TRBJ2-3; tentative D call: TRBD2 (6 bases). The CDR3 totals 14 residues. Germline V CDR1 and CDR2: MNHEY, SVGEGT. V lost 5 bases and J lost 1, with 10 bases in between. CDR3 region: CASSVQRGTDTQYF. CDR3 in DNA: TGTGCCAGCAGTGTCCAGCGGGGCACAGATACGCAGTATTTT.

This clonotype was picked up a small number of times. The V and J genes are TRBV11-1 and TRBJ2-2; D not resolved. The CDR3 is made up of 16 amino acids. Trimming removed 2 bases from V and 4 bases from J, with 14 bases in between. Germline CDR1 is SGHAT and CDR2 is FQDESV (reference sequence). CDR3 amino acids: CASSLFPGWGTGELFF. CDR3 bases: TGTGCCAGCAGCTTATTCCCAGGCTGGGGCACCGGGGAGCTGTTTTTT.

There are many counts of this clonotype. This chain uses TRBV20-1 with TRBJ2-7, with 8 bases aligning to TRBD2. CDR1 is DFQATT and CDR2 is SNEGSKA in the germline V gene (reference sequence). The V and J ends lost 3 bases and 4 bases, in that order; junction bases with no gene match: 2. The CDR3 has 12 residues. The CDR3 region is CSASVAGYEQYF. CDR3 DNA sequence: TGCAGTGCTAGTGTAGCGGGATACGAGCAGTACTTC.

This clonotype was counted at least ten times. This chain joins TRBV12-3 or TRBV12-4 and TRBJ2-1; 7 bases line up with TRBD2. The length of the CDR3 is 17 residues. The ends lost 8 bases at V and 7 bases at J; junction bases unmatched: 20. The CDR3 here is CASAEKLGKAGRNEQFF. CDR3 sequence (DNA): TGTGCCAGCGCAGAGAAGTTGGGCAAAGCGGGAAGGAATGAGCAGTTCTTC.

This clonotype was recorded at least ten times. The rearrangement joins TRBV5-1 to TRBJ2-3; TRBD2 aligns across 7 bases. This CDR3 is built from 14 residues. J gave up 4 bases and V 2 bases, and 4 bases lay outside the gene matches. The germline V gene encodes CDR1 SGHRS and CDR2 YFSETQ. The CDR3 DNA reads TGCGCCAGCAGCTTAAGACTAGCAGCAGATACGCAGTATTTT. Translating it yields CASSLRLAADTQYF.

This clonotype was recorded many times. The rearrangement links TRBV5-1 to TRBJ2-3, with D uncertain. CDR1 and CDR2 (germline): SGHRS, YFSETQ. The length of the CDR3 is 14 residues. Trimming shortened V by 2 bases and J by 5 bases, and 12 bases separated the two germline ends. The CDR3: CASSFGGNLDTQYF. For the CDR3, the DNA is TGCGCCAGCAGCTTCGGTGGGAACTTAGATACGCAGTATTTT.

The CDR3 nucleotides are TGTGCCAGCTCACGGGGAGAAGGGCAGTTCTTC. Its translation: CASSRGEGQFF. This rearrangement joins TRBV18 to TRBJ2-1; TRBD2 is a possible D gene (5 bases). Per the germline V gene, CDR1 is KGHSH and CDR2 is LQKENI. The ends were cut back, 4 bases at V and 12 bases at J, with 10 bases in the middle. This CDR3 region has 11 residues.

Comments on this clonotype: A much larger clone lies one base from this, so it may be a read error. V is TRBV29-1 and J is TRBJ2-5; 9 positions match TRBD2. The last part of the DNA fits TRBJ2-1 better; the J call may be wrong. The CDR3 has 13 amino acids. The germline V gene has CDR1 SQVTM and CDR2 ANQGSEA. The CDR3 loop is CSVDSGSGETQFF. CDR3 DNA sequence: TGCAGCGTTGATAGCGGGAGTGGAGAGACCCAGTTCTTC.

This clonotype appeared many times. The chain combines TRBV20-1 with TRBJ2-3; TRBD2 agrees at 11 bases. In germline, CDR1 is DFQATT, CDR2 SNEGSKA (reference sequence). With V trimmed by 5 bases and J by 1 base, 11 bases remained unmatched. This CDR3 has 17 amino acids. CDR3 coding DNA: TGCAGTGCTGGGGGGGTAGCGGGACTAGCGGGCACAGATACGCAGTATTTT. The encoded protein is CSAGGVAGLAGTDTQYF.

On this clonotype: Germline and junction disagree at one end, which may indicate a read error. The chain carries TRBV29-1 and TRBJ2-7; the D gene could be TRBD1 or TRBD2 (5 bases each). This CDR3 contains 12 residues. The germline CDR1 and CDR2 sequences are SQVTM and ANQGSEA. The CDR3 DNA reads as TGCAGCGCCGGGACCGGTCCCACCGAGGAGTACTTC. Translating gives CSAGTGPTEEYF.

This clonotype was picked up many times. This sequence joins TRBV12-3 or TRBV12-4 and TRBJ2-5, with D possibly being TRBD2 (6 bases). The length of the CDR3 is 13 residues. Trimming pared 4 bases from V and 5 bases from J, leaving 11 bases between. The CDR3 bases are TGTGCCAGCAGTTGGAGGGAAGGGGAGACCCAGTACTTC. Translated, it gives CASSWREGETQYF.

This clonotype was seen many times. The chain uses TRBV20-1 and TRBJ2-1, with D tentatively TRBD1 or TRBD2 (6 bases each). The germline V gene has CDR1 DFQATT and CDR2 SNEGSKA (reference sequence). Trimming cost V 3 bases and J 7 bases, with 13 bases left between them. CDR3 length: 13 amino acids. The CDR3 nucleotides read TGCAGTGCTAGCCCGGGGGCGAGGAATGAGCAGTTCTTC. Translating gives CSASPGARNEQFF.

The sample holds a few counts of this clonotype. The genes are TRBV20-1 and TRBJ1-2; 7 positions agree with TRBD1. The germline gives CDR1 DFQATT, CDR2 SNEGSKA (reference sequence). Unmatched junction bases numbered 11, after V lost 6 bases and J lost 4 bases. This CDR3 is 14 amino acids long. CDR3 bases: TGCAGTGCAAGCACAGGGGCGTCCTTCTATGGCTACACCTTC. This sequence encodes CSASTGASFYGYTF.

Ten or more counts support this clonotype. This chain uses TRBV9 with TRBJ1-1; no firm D call. CDR3 length equals 15 residues. Germline V lookup: CDR1 SGDLS, CDR2 YYNGEE. Trimming cost V 0 bases and J 3 bases, with 12 bases left between them. For the CDR3, the DNA is TGTGCCAGCAGCGTAGACTGGAGACCAGACACTGAAGCTTTCTTT. It translates to CASSVDWRPDTEAFF.

This clonotype was detected many times. The V gene is TRBV11-2, the J gene TRBJ2-2; 8 bases are shared with TRBD2. There are 14 residues in the CDR3. Germline V gives CDR1 SGHAT, CDR2 FQNNGV. With V trimmed by 6 bases and J by 6 bases, 6 bases remained unmatched. The CDR3 coding sequence is TGTGCCAGCAGGCCGGGAGGGGGATCCGGGGAGCTGTTTTTT. This sequence encodes CASRPGGGSGELFF.

V is TRBV18 and J is TRBJ2-7; D gene unclear. The CDR3 is 12 residues long. Looked up from germline, CDR1 is KGHSH and CDR2 is LQKENI. The V and J ends lost 2 bases and 6 bases respectively, with 8 bases between them. The CDR3 is CASSPGTPEQYF. The CDR3 coding sequence is TGTGCCAGCTCACCAGGCACGCCCGAGCAGTACTTC.

This clonotype came up a few times. V is TRBV12-3 or TRBV12-4 and J is TRBJ1-5; 7 nucleotides align to TRBD1. Trimming removed 5 bases from V and 3 bases from J; junction bases left unmatched: 10. This CDR3 spans 16 amino acids. The CDR3 DNA is TGTGCCAGCAGTACTCGCCGACAGGGACTCAATCAGCCCCAGCATTTT. Translation gives CASSTRRQGLNQPQHF.

This clonotype was detected only a few times. The rearrangement links TRBV7-9 to TRBJ1-1; D might be TRBD1 (6 bases). The V gene's germline CDR1 is SEHNR and CDR2 FQNEAQ (reference sequence). V lost 3 bases to trimming and J lost 3 bases, with 11 bases between them. The CDR3 is made up of 14 amino acids. CDR3 in DNA: TGTGCCAGCAGCTTGGCTCAGGGGTACACTGAAGCTTTCTTT. It translates to CASSLAQGYTEAFF.

This clonotype was seen ten or more times. The CDR3, as DNA: TGTGCCAGCAGCTTAATGATGATGTCAATAGGACGAGATACGCAGTATTTT. This encodes CASSLMMMSIGRDTQYF. V and J are TRBV7-2 and TRBJ2-3; no firm D call. This CDR3 is built from 17 residues. Germline V gene sequence: CDR1 SGHTA, CDR2 FQGNSA. V lost 2 bases, J lost 5 bases, and 20 bases lay in between.

This clonotype was counted at least ten times. The chain employs TRBV7-2 and TRBJ2-2, with D hard to call. The V end lost 1 base, the J end lost 6 bases, and 3 bases lay between the germline ends. The CDR3 has 12 amino acids. Looked up from germline, CDR1 is SGHTA and CDR2 is FQGNSA. The CDR3 DNA reads TGTGCCAGCAGCTTAGGGCCCGGGGAGCTGTTTTTT. Its protein product is CASSLGPGELFF.